This entry features one T cell receptor beta chain sequence. The data are from a study of blood T cell repertoires in COVID-19. TCRdb keeps only in-frame clones here, not all; method: immunoSEQ multiplex PCR. This sample carries fewer than 500,000 clones, around 87% of them seen once, and the ten largest clones take approximately 1.3%. Trimming pared 0 bases from V and 3 bases from J, leaving 9 bases between. CDR1 and CDR2 (germline): MNHEY, SVGAGI. This CDR3 is built from 15 residues. The clonotype comes from a man aged 25-45 years who had recovered from COVID-19. V gene TRBV6-5 combines with J gene TRBJ1-5; unclear D gene. Sequencing was carried out using PBMCs or T cells enriched from blood (not recorded which). CDR3 amino acids: CASSYSSLFNQPQHF. In nucleotides, the CDR3 is TGTGCCAGCAGTTACTCGAGCCTCTTCAATCAGCCCCAGCATTTT.